The sequence of this T cell receptor beta chain was determined in a study of vaccination and CD4 T cells after COVID-19 (dated by TCRdb to between 2021 and 2023). Some background on the complete study: Every convalescent patient had a positive nasal swab PCR test for SARS-CoV-2, with mild disease in 9 or 10 patients and severe disease in one. In roughly nine COVID-19 convalescent patients and several infection-naive healthy vaccine recipients, the spike-specific CD4+ TCR repertoire before mRNA vaccination was compared with the repertoire after mRNA vaccination. Post-COVID blood samples were collected from convalescent patients a median of approximately 93 days after diagnosis, with a range of roughly 30 to 161 days. Participants got two doses of the Pfizer-BioNTech BNT162b2 vaccine (n=8) or two doses of the Moderna mRNA-1273 vaccine (n=2). Six males and four females were included in the convalescent cohort, with two Hispanic individuals, seven Caucasians, two Asians and one multiracial person represented. Control cultures received a CEFX viral epitope pool as the positive control, an HIV-1 Nef peptide pool as the negative control, or no peptide. For stimulating the cultures, overlapping spike peptide pools were used, derived from SARS-CoV-2 as well as from the common cold coronaviruses HCoV-NL63, HCoV-OC43 and HCoV-229E. The time from the second vaccine dose to post-vaccine blood sampling had a median of roughly 77 days and ranged from about 12 to 250 days. General study outcomes and caveats: In convalescent patients, nearly all vaccine-specific clones (304 of 307) were found to be mono-reactive for SARS-CoV-2 spike rather than cross-reactive with common cold coronaviruses. Relatively few convalescent patients were included in the study, and early timepoints after natural infection were not analyzed. The median number of SARS-CoV-2-reactive clonotypes rose from 20 to 25 after infection to 38 after vaccination, but the change was not significant. In convalescent patients, a median roughly 85% of post-vaccine SARS-CoV-2-reactive clones were detected only after vaccination, suggesting vaccine-specific priming.

Reading from cysteine to phenylalanine, the CDR3 counts 14 amino acids. Just CDR3 DNA is preserved here, 42 bases in frame from base 1. V is reduced by 6 bases and J by 3 bases, leaving a spacing of 15 bases between them. The germline V gene (reference sequence) gives CDR1 as DFQATT and CDR2 as SNEGSKA. This specimen's treatment or condition label, interpreted: roughly ten-day PBMC culture with coronavirus spike peptide pools or control peptides (ViraFEST assay). To expand antigen-specific T cells with peptide pools and then pick out the expanded clonotypes through TCR sequencing, the study relied on the ViraFEST assay. The convalescent patients' positive SARS-CoV-2 PCR tests were from March to December 2020, which was before the Alpha, Beta and Delta variants emerged in the United States. Over 1.5 million PBMCs per well were cultured in IMDM with 5% human AB serum and approximately 10 IU/ml IL-2, plus 10 ug/ml peptide pools. Half of the culture medium was replaced with fresh IL-2-containing medium on days 3 and 7. CD4+ T cells were isolated after roughly 9 days of culture through negative selection using the EasySep CD4+ T cell isolation kit. Ficoll-Paque Plus gradient centrifugation was used to isolate PBMCs from whole blood, and the isolated PBMCs were then either used fresh or cryopreserved at -140C. Triplicate wells were generally used for each culture condition.

Libraries were made using PCR. DNA from cultured CD4+ T cells underwent TCR sequencing with the Oncomine TCR Beta short-read assay at the Johns Hopkins FTIC core. The QIAamp micro DNA kit was used to extract genomic DNA from the cultured CD4+ T cells. Oncomine TCR Beta libraries from cultured CD4+ T cells were pooled with unique dual indexes and sequenced on an Illumina iSeq 100. The authors' analysis ran thus. Non-productive sequences were removed, and CDR3s that did not start with C, did not end with F or W, or were shorter than 7 amino acids were discarded. Antigen-specific clonotypes were identified with the MANAFEST web application by comparing peptide-stimulated wells with reference and other culture wells. For a clone to be called positive, the clone needed an FDR below 0.05, an odds ratio above 5, and a productive frequency above 0.1% in at least two of three replicate wells. A clonotype was classed as cross-reactive if the clonotype showed significant expansion both in SARS-CoV-2 spike wells and in at least one common cold coronavirus spike condition. Using R version 3.6.1, CDR3 homology was evaluated through Levenshtein distances (stringdist) along with unrooted phylogenetic trees (ape). TCRdb reprocessed the public reads (quality trimming at Q25 with fastp, clone calling with MiXCR) and kept in-frame beta chains. Rows matching on CDR3 protein sequence are summarized as one entry with the most common DNA and genes. TCRdb's processing, not the study's, gives the V and J calls here. The sample data list about 4,600 distinct CDR3 sequences, and approximately 30% of these were observed just once. The top ten clones comprise around a third of the sample.

Comment on this clonotype: The target of this receptor is not known. No clone much larger than this one lies a single base away; base qualities are absent.

The chain is encoded by TRBV20-1 joined to TRBJ1-5; a tentative D call is TRBD1 (6 bases match). The sequenced sample was CD4+ T cells from blood, cultured in vitro. The source of this sequence is a human donor who had recovered from COVID-19. The CDR3 amino acid sequence is: CSALAGAPNQPQHF. The bases are TGCAGTGCCCTCGCGGGGGCCCCCAATCAGCCCCAGCATTTT.